This TCR beta chain stems from a study of control samples from healthy donors and cancer patients. Sequencing was performed with immunoSEQ multiplex PCR; in TCRdb, only in-frame clones are kept and a portion is missing. The sample has roughly 180,000 clones, more than 85% seen once. The CDR3 has 13 amino acids. Germline V lookup: CDR1 KGHSY, CDR2 FQNENV. V lost 4 bases, J lost 5 bases, and 4 bases stayed unmatched. Sequences were obtained from blood. This receptor was identified in a woman in her thirties or forties in good health. The genes are TRBV16 and TRBJ1-1; 7 bases map to TRBD1. The CDR3 protein is CASSLQGRTEAFF. The CDR3 nucleotides read TGTGCCAGCAGCCTACAGGGGCGGACTGAAGCTTTCTTT.